This TCR beta chain was observed in a study of blood T cell repertoires in COVID-19. Study information: The origin of the acute and convalescent COVID-19 samples was the United States, Italy and Spain. PBMCs, B-cell-depleted T cells, or T cells provided the cDNA or gDNA that made up the material.

V lost 7 bases and J lost 4; bases outside the gene matches: 2. This CDR3 region has 12 residues. In germline, CDR1 is SGDLS, CDR2 YYNGEE. Only in-frame clones appear in the TCRdb table, and some are missing; sequencing was by immunoSEQ multiplex PCR. The table lists about 160,000 clones, around four fifths of them singletons. The material sequenced was peripheral blood. This rearrangement joins TRBV9 to TRBJ1-3; 7 bases are shared with TRBD1. The receptor's source is a woman aged 80 or over with active or convalescent COVID-19. The CDR3 loop reads CASGGQGNTIYF. CDR3 nucleotides: TGTGCCAGCGGGGGACAGGGAAACACCATATATTTT.